This TCR beta chain was recorded in a study of CD8 T cells in ankylosing spondylitis. Study-level findings and limits: As reported, disease-linked clones showed significant enrichment in matched ankylosing spondylitis synovial fluid. Roughly 8 highly homologous variants made up a TCR beta motif, and this motif appeared characteristic of ankylosing spondylitis blood. As for the disease-linked clones, they showed a CD8+ phenotype and occurred at relatively low frequencies in peripheral blood.

TCRdb re-called the 5' RACE reads through MiXCR, storing one row per CDR3 protein. This sample has around 250,000 distinct CDR3 sequences, with roughly 32% found just once. The germline V and J ends were trimmed by 6 bases and 1 base, with 15 bases remaining between them. The germline CDR1 and CDR2 sequences are SGHKS and YYEKEE (reference sequence). The CDR3 is 15 amino acids. Points on this clonotype: Its antigen is unidentified.

The material sequenced was blood, either unsorted or a sorted T cell fraction (not recorded which). V gene TRBV5-5 combines with J gene TRBJ2-3, with a weak D call TRBD1 (5 bases). The receptor's source is a male donor with ankylosing spondylitis or in good health (not recorded which). The CDR3 sequence is CASTPMPQGTDTQYF. DNA of the CDR3: TGTGCCAGCACCCCTATGCCACAGGGCACAGATACGCAGTATTTT.